A single sample is the source of the 17 T cell receptor beta chains below, sequenced in a study of cytomegalovirus exposure and HLA in healthy donors. 13 Jbeta primers and 60 Vbeta primers were used for the PCR. Profiled with immunoSEQ multiplex PCR; TCRdb holds only in-frame clones, not every one. The data contain 200,000 to 300,000 clones, more than 75% of them singletons. The sample was PBMCs. The receptors derive from a girl aged 2-15 years in good health and CMV-seronegative.

Only a few counts were recorded for this clone. V usage is TRBV5-4 and J usage is TRBJ2-1, with D perhaps matching TRBD2 (5 bases). Trimming removed 1 base from V and 9 bases from J, with 8 bases in between. In germline, CDR1 is SGHNT, CDR2 YYREEE (reference sequence). The CDR3 covers 12 residues. CDR3 sequence (DNA): TGTGCCAGCAGCTTGACTAGTTCTGAGCAGTTCTTC. Translating gives CASSLTSSEQFF. The complete variable domain, with remaining parts taken from reference TRBV5-4 and TRBJ2-1, reads ETGVTQSPTHLIKTRGQQVTLRCSSQSGHNTVSWYQQALGQGPQFIFQYYREEENGRGNFPPRFSGLQFPNYSSELNVNALELDDSALYLCASSLTSSEQFFGPGTRLTVL.

In this sample, this clone turned up once. The rearrangement uses TRBV6-1 and TRBJ2-2; 12 nucleotides line up with TRBD2. CDR1 and CDR2 (germline): MNHNS, SASEGT. V dropped 4 bases and J dropped 6; count of bases not matched to a gene: 6. The CDR3 length is 16 residues. The CDR3 sequence: CASSAWTSGVAGELFF. CDR3 DNA: TGTGCCAGCAGTGCCTGGACTAGCGGGGTGGCCGGGGAGCTGTTTTTT.

The chain links TRBV6-5 to TRBJ2-2, with 7 bases aligning to TRBD1. V was pared by 6 bases and J by 3 bases, with 7 bases of the junction left unmatched. Germline loops: CDR1 MNHEY, CDR2 SVGAGI. CDR3 length: 15 amino acids. CDR3: CASRLDRADTGELFF. The CDR3 bases are TGTGCCAGCAGACTCGACAGGGCCGACACCGGGGAGCTGTTTTTT.

The chain carries TRBV30 and TRBJ2-1; D gene ambiguous. The ends were cut back, 1 base at V and 5 bases at J, with 12 bases in the middle. The CDR3 length is 14 residues. Germline V gene sequence: CDR1 GTSNPN, CDR2 SVGIG (reference sequence). The CDR3 reads CAWSALSLNNEQFF. The CDR3 DNA sequence: TGTGCCTGGAGTGCTCTTAGTTTGAACAATGAGCAGTTCTTC.

DNA of the CDR3: TGTGCTAGTGGTTTGGAGGGACAGCTAAATCAGCCCCAGCATTTT. Its translation: CASGLEGQLNQPQHF. The chain uses TRBV12-5 and TRBJ1-5; 7 nucleotides align to TRBD1. V lost 1 base to trimming and J lost 4 bases; unmatched junction nucleotides: 4. Germline V gene lookup returns CDR1 LGHNT and CDR2 FRNRAP. CDR3 length: 15 residues.

This chain connects TRBV5-6 to TRBJ1-2, with D perhaps matching TRBD1 (5 bases). Trimming shortened V by 2 bases and J by 7 bases, and 6 bases separated the two germline ends. Germline loops: CDR1 SGHDT, CDR2 YYEEEE. The CDR3 covers 11 residues. CDR3 sequence reads: CASSLRGGYTF. The CDR3 DNA follows: TGTGCCAGCAGCTTAAGGGGTGGCTACACCTTC. Complete variable domain (other parts from reference TRBV5-6 and TRBJ1-2): DAGVTQSPTHLIKTRGQQVTLRCSPKSGHDTVSWYQQALGQGPQFIFQYYEEEERQRGNFPDRFSGHQFPNYSSELNVNALLLGDSALYLCASSLRGGYTFGSGTRLTVV.

A single count supports this clone. This specimen includes other DNA sequences encoding the same CDR3. This chain joins TRBV5-4 and TRBJ1-2; D is ambiguous. Germline CDR1 SGHNT, CDR2 YYREEE (reference sequence). The CDR3 has 13 residues. Trimming took 0 bases from V and 7 from J, leaving 10 bases between them. CDR3 coding DNA: TGTGCCAGCAGCTTGGTGACGGGGAGTGGCTACACCTTC. Translation gives CASSLVTGSGYTF.

J is TRBJ1-3 and V is TRBV7-9; 8 bases are a match to TRBD1. The ends lost 5 bases at V and 0 bases at J; junction bases unmatched: 12. Germline CDR1 reads SEHNR; CDR2 reads FQNEAQ (reference sequence). The CDR3 length is 18 residues. The CDR3 here is CASSPNVRDRSSGNTIYF. The CDR3 nucleotides are TGTGCCAGCAGCCCCAATGTCCGGGACAGGAGCTCTGGAAACACCATATATTTT.

The chain is built from TRBV19 and TRBJ2-3; 8 nucleotides line up with TRBD1. J lost 6 bases, V lost 5 bases, and 4 bases had no gene match. The CDR3 has 13 residues. Germline V gives CDR1 LNHDA, CDR2 SQIVND (reference sequence). The CDR3 reads CASSLTGEDTQYF. The CDR3 nucleotides are TGTGCCAGTAGTTTGACAGGGGAGGATACGCAGTATTTT.

V usage is TRBV10-1 and J usage is TRBJ2-7; TRBD1 might be the D (6 bases). Germline values: CDR1 WNHNN, CDR2 SYGVQD (reference sequence). The CDR3 runs 17 residues. V dropped 0 bases and J dropped 3 bases, with 18 bases sitting between them. CDR3 nucleotide sequence: TGCGCCAGCAGTGAGTCAGAGGTGGGACATAGCCTCTACGAGCAGTACTTC. Translating gives CASSESEVGHSLYEQYF.

V and J are TRBV7-9 and TRBJ2-7, with 11 bases identical to TRBD2. Germline-derived CDR1 and CDR2 are SEHNR and FQNEAQ (reference sequence). Trimming removed 2 bases from V and 3 bases from J; junction bases left unmatched: 6. This CDR3 contains 16 residues. CDR3 in DNA: TGTGCCAGCAGCTTACTCAGAGGGACTAGCGGCTACGAGCAGTACTTC. Amino acids: CASSLLRGTSGYEQYF.

This clone was seen once. The V and J genes are TRBV2 and TRBJ1-2, with D unresolved. Germline CDR1 and CDR2: SNHLY and FYNNEI. Trimming removed 6 bases at V and 3 bases at J, with 14 bases between. The CDR3 spans 14 residues. The CDR3 reads CASSKVPGDYGYTF. The CDR3 nucleotides are TGTGCCAGCAGCAAGGTGCCCGGGGACTATGGCTACACCTTC.

This chain joins TRBV27 and TRBJ2-1; possibly TRBD2 for D (6 bases). This CDR3 has 15 amino acids. Germline CDR1 and CDR2: MNHEY and SMNVEV (reference sequence). Deletions cut 3 bases from V and 8 bases from J, with 17 bases between. The CDR3: CASSFFPSGLYEQFF. As DNA, the CDR3 is TGTGCCAGCAGTTTCTTCCCCAGCGGGCTCTATGAGCAGTTCTTC.

The chain links TRBV7-9 to TRBJ2-5, with D perhaps matching TRBD2 (5 bases). CDR3 length: 15 residues. V lost 4 bases and J lost 1, with 13 bases in between. Germline V lookup: CDR1 SEHNR, CDR2 FQNEAQ (reference sequence). CDR3 in amino acids: CASSSASPSQETQYF. The CDR3 DNA reads TGTGCCAGCAGCTCGGCTAGCCCCAGCCAAGAGACCCAGTACTTC.

This clone has just a few counts. This sequence joins TRBV2 and TRBJ1-5; D is undetermined. The CDR3 loop spans 14 amino acids. V was trimmed by 7 bases and J by 1 base, leaving 11 bases between them. Germline CDR1 and CDR2: SNHLY and FYNNEI. The CDR3: CASNLGLSNQPQHF. The CDR3 coding sequence is TGTGCCAGCAACCTAGGACTGAGCAATCAGCCCCAGCATTTT.

The V gene is TRBV27, the J gene TRBJ1-6; D gene ambiguous. This CDR3 has 16 amino acids. The germline CDR1 and CDR2 sequences are MNHEY and SMNVEV (reference sequence). The V and J ends lost 7 bases and 2 bases respectively, with 15 bases between them. CDR3: CASTPAGSTYNSPLHF. CDR3 bases: TGTGCCAGCACCCCGGCAGGCAGCACCTATAATTCACCCCTCCACTTT.

The chain couples TRBV9 to TRBJ2-5, with no clear D. Trimming stripped 0 bases from V and 1 base from J, with 10 bases between. Germline CDR1 reads SGDLS; CDR2 reads YYNGEE. The CDR3 contains 15 residues. CDR3 protein: CASSVGAEVQETQYF. CDR3 DNA: TGTGCCAGCAGCGTAGGTGCTGAGGTCCAAGAGACCCAGTACTTC. Full variable domain (missing parts from reference TRBV9 and TRBJ2-5): DSGVTQTPKHLITATGQRVTLRCSPRSGDLSVYWYQQSLDQGLQFLIQYYNGEERAKGNILERFSAQQFPDLHSELNLSSLELGDSALYFCASSVGAEVQETQYFGPGTRLLVL.